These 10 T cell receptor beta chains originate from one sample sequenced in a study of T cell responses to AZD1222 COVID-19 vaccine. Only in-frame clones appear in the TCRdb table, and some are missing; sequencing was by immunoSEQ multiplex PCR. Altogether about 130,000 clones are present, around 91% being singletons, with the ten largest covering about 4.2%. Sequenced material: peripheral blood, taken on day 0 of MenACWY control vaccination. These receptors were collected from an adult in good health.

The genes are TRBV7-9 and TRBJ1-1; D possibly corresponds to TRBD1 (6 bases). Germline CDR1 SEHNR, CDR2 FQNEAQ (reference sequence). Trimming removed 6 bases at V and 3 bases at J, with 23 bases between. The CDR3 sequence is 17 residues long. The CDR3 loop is CASSLGLGGREDTEAFF. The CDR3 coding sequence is TGTGCCAGCAGTCTTGGACTTGGGGGGCGGGAGGACACTGAAGCTTTCTTT.

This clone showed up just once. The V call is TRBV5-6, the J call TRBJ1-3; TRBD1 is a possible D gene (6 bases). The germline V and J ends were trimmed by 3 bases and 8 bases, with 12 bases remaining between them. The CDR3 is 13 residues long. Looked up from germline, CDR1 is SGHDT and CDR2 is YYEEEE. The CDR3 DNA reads TGTGCCAGCAGCTCGAGGACAGTGTACACCATATATTTT. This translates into CASSSRTVYTIYF.

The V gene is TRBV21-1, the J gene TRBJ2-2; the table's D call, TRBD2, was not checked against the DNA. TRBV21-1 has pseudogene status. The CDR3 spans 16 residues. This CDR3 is CASSGGEQGGTGELFF. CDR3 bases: TGTGCCAGCAGCGGGGGGGAGCAGGGCGGGACCGGGGAGCTGTTTTTT.

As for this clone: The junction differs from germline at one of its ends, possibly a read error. CDR3 protein: CASNLAGGYNEQFF. In DNA form, the CDR3 reads TGCGCCAGCAACTTGGCGGGGGGGTACAATGAGCAGTTCTTC. The chain combines TRBV5-1 with TRBJ2-1, with 9 bases aligning to TRBD2. Germline assignment: CDR1 SGHRS and CDR2 YFSETQ. The CDR3 is 14 residues long.

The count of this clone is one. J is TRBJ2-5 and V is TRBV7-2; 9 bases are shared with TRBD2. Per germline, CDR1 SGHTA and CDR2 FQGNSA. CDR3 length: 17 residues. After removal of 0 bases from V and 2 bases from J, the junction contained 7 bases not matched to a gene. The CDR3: CASSLAVIAGAQETQYF. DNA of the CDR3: TGTGCCAGCAGCTTAGCGGTGATAGCGGGGGCGCAAGAGACCCAGTACTTC.

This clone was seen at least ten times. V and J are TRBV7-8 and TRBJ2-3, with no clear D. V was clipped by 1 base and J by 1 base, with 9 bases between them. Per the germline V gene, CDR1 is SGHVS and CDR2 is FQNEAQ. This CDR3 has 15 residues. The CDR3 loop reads CASSLVGVGTDTQYF. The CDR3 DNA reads TGTGCCAGCAGCTTAGTGGGTGTCGGCACAGATACGCAGTATTTT.

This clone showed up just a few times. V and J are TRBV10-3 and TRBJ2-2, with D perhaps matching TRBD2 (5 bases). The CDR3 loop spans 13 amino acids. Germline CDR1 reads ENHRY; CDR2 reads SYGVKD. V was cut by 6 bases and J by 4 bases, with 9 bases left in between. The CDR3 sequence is CAISASGTGELFF. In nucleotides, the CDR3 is TGTGCCATCAGCGCCAGCGGCACCGGGGAGCTGTTTTTT.

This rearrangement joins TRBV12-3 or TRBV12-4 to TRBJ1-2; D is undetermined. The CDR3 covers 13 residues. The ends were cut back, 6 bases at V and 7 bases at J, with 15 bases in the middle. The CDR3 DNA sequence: TGTGCCAGCAGCCCGACTTCAGCGGCTGGCTACACCTTC. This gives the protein CASSPTSAAGYTF.

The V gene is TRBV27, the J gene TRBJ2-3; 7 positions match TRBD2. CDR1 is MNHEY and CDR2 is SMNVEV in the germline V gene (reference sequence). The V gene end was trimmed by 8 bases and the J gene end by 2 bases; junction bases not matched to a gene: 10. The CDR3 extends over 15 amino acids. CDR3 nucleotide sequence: TGTGCCAGCCACCCTCTAGCGGAGAACACAGATACGCAGTATTTT. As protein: CASHPLAENTDTQYF.

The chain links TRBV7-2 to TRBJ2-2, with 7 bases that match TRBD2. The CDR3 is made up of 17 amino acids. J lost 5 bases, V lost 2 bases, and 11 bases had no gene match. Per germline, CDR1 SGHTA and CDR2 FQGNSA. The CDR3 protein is CASSLWVGGSQTGELFF. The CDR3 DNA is TGTGCCAGCAGCTTATGGGTAGGCGGGAGTCAGACCGGGGAGCTGTTTTTT.